This is a list of T cell receptor beta chains from one sample in a study of blood T cells in healthy people across ages. Each CDR3 protein is one row after TCRdb ran MiXCR on the 5' RACE reads. This sample yields over 500,000 distinct CDR3 sequences, of which over 40% are seen a single time; roughly 13% belongs to the top ten. The sample consisted of blood. The origin of the receptors is a woman aged 80 or over in good health. The CDR3 runs from the conserved cysteine through the conserved F or W. A D gene is named only where the DNA matches it firmly. Clone size, where shown, is once, few, many, or a class for clones that have expanded.

len	v_gene	j_gene	abundance	d_gene	CDR3aa	CDR3nt
15	TRBV28	TRBJ1-5	few	-	CASSFGRDSNQPQHF	TGTGCCAGCAGTTTTGGGAGGGATTCCAATCAGCCCCAGCATTTT
13	TRBV19	TRBJ2-3	-	-	CASSNGPTDTQYF	TGTGCCAGTAGTAACGGGCCCACAGATACGCAGTATTTT
14	TRBV20-1	TRBJ1-5	few	-	CSATPGHARQPQHF	TGCAGTGCTACTCCGGGCCACGCTCGTCAGCCCCAGCATTTT
15	TRBV28	TRBJ2-5	few	-	CASSFISGGAGTQYF	TGTGCCAGCAGTTTTATAAGTGGAGGGGCTGGGACCCAGTACTTC
14	TRBV2	TRBJ2-7	-	TRBD2	CASRAGLTPYEQYF	TGTGCCAGCAGAGCGGGACTAACCCCCTACGAGCAGTACTTC
17	TRBV4-2	TRBJ2-3	-	TRBD1	CASSQDFRGPLTDTQYF	TGTGCCAGCAGCCAAGACTTTAGGGGGCCTCTCACAGATACGCAGTATTTT
15	TRBV3-1	TRBJ2-3	-	-	CASSQQAGQTDTQYF	TGTGCCAGCAGCCAACAAGCGGGTCAAACAGATACGCAGTATTTT
12	TRBV2	TRBJ2-4	-	-	CASRPGVTIQYF	TGTGCCAGCAGACCAGGGGTGACCATTCAGTACTTC
14	TRBV28	TRBJ2-7	many	TRBD2	CASVSSGSVYEQYF	TGTGCCAGCGTAAGTAGCGGGAGCGTCTACGAGCAGTACTTC
18	TRBV7-2	TRBJ2-1	-	TRBD2	CASSFTSGMRNFNNEQFF	TGTGCCAGCAGCTTTACCAGCGGGATGAGAAATTTCAACAATGAGCAGTTCTTC
16	TRBV18	TRBJ1-5	few	-	CASSPTDRDSNQPQHF	TGTGCCAGCTCACCAACGGACAGAGATAGCAATCAGCCCCAGCATTTT
15	TRBV14	TRBJ1-1	-	-	CASSQLSWENTEAFF	TGTGCCAGCAGCCAACTCTCGTGGGAGAACACTGAAGCTTTCTTT
17	TRBV27	TRBJ2-7	-	TRBD1	CASSSYIPQGAGYEQYF	TGTGCCAGCAGTTCCTATATCCCTCAGGGGGCTGGGTACGAGCAGTACTTC
13	TRBV7-9	TRBJ2-7	many	TRBD1	CASRRTGVEEQYF	TGTGCCAGCAGACGGACAGGGGTTGAAGAGCAGTACTTC
14	TRBV20-1	TRBJ1-6	-	TRBD1	CSASPGTGSQPLHF	TGCAGTGCCAGCCCCGGGACAGGGAGCCAGCCCCTCCACTTT
15	TRBV6-4	TRBJ1-2	-	-	CASSDSDGQTDGYTF	TGTGCCAGCAGTGACTCTGACGGTCAAACGGATGGCTACACCTTC
16	TRBV5-1	TRBJ2-3	few	TRBD2	CASSLAPSGATDTQYF	TGCGCCAGCAGCTTGGCGCCTAGCGGAGCCACAGATACGCAGTATTTT
16	TRBV4-1	TRBJ2-3	once	-	CASSLQGTISTDTQYF	TGCGCCAGCAGTCTCCAGGGGACCATCAGCACAGATACGCAGTATTTT
13	TRBV6-6	TRBJ1-1	-	-	CASTWQSGREAFF	TGTGCCAGCACCTGGCAGTCGGGGCGGGAAGCTTTCTTT
16	TRBV20-1	TRBJ2-5	-	TRBD2	CSAAEASGRGTDEQYF	TGCAGTGCAGCCGAGGCTAGCGGGAGGGGGACCGATGAGCAGTACTTC
15	TRBV2	TRBJ2-1	many	TRBD2	CASQTGLAEYNEQFF	TGTGCCAGCCAGACGGGACTAGCGGAGTACAATGAGCAGTTCTTC
15	TRBV7-2	TRBJ2-5	-	-	CASSLAGRMTETQYF	TGTGCCAGCAGCTTAGCGGGACGGATGACAGAGACCCAGTACTTC
15	TRBV30	TRBJ2-3	-	TRBD1	CAWSVGQGAADTQYF	TGTGCCTGGAGTGTAGGTCAGGGGGCGGCAGATACGCAGTATTTT
16	TRBV3-1	TRBJ2-5	once	TRBD2	CASSQEPAGGEETQYF	TGTGCCAGCAGCCAAGAACCAGCGGGAGGGGAAGAGACCCAGTACTTC
12	TRBV6-1	TRBJ1-1	few	-	CASCSGNTEAFF	TGTGCCAGTTGTTCGGGGAACACTGAAGCTTTCTTT
16	TRBV7-9	TRBJ2-2	-	TRBD1	CASSPRQGANTGELFF	TGTGCCAGCAGCCCTCGACAGGGCGCGAACACCGGGGAGCTGTTTTTT
16	TRBV7-3	TRBJ2-1	-	TRBD2	CASSSQGAGAYNEQFF	TGTGCCAGCAGCTCCCAAGGGGCGGGAGCCTACAATGAGCAGTTCTTC
14	TRBV5-1	TRBJ2-2	-	-	CASYFTGDTGELFF	TGCGCCAGCTATTTCACGGGGGACACCGGGGAGCTGTTTTTT
14	TRBV7-2	TRBJ2-3	-	TRBD1	CASERDRGTDTQYF	TGTGCCAGCGAGCGGGACAGGGGTACAGATACGCAGTATTTT
13	TRBV27	TRBJ2-1	few	-	CASKASAGGEQFF	TGTGCCAGCAAGGCTAGCGCCGGGGGTGAGCAGTTCTTC
13	TRBV20-1	TRBJ2-2	few	-	CSARAPPRRELFF	TGCAGTGCTAGAGCGCCCCCCCGGAGGGAGCTGTTTTTT